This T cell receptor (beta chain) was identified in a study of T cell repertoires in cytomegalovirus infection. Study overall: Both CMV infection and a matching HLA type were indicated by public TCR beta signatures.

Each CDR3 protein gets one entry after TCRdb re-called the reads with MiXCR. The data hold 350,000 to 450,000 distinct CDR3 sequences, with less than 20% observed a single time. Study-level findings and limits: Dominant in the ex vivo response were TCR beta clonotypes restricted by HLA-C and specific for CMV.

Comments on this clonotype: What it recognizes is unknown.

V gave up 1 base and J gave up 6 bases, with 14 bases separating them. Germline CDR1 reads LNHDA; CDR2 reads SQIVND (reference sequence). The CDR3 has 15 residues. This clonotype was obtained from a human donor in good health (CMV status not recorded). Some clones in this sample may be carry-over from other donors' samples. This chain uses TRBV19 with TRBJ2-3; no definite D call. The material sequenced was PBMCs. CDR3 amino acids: CASSIGVLWYDTQYF. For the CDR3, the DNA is TGTGCCAGTAGTATAGGAGTCTTGTGGTACGATACGCAGTATTTT.